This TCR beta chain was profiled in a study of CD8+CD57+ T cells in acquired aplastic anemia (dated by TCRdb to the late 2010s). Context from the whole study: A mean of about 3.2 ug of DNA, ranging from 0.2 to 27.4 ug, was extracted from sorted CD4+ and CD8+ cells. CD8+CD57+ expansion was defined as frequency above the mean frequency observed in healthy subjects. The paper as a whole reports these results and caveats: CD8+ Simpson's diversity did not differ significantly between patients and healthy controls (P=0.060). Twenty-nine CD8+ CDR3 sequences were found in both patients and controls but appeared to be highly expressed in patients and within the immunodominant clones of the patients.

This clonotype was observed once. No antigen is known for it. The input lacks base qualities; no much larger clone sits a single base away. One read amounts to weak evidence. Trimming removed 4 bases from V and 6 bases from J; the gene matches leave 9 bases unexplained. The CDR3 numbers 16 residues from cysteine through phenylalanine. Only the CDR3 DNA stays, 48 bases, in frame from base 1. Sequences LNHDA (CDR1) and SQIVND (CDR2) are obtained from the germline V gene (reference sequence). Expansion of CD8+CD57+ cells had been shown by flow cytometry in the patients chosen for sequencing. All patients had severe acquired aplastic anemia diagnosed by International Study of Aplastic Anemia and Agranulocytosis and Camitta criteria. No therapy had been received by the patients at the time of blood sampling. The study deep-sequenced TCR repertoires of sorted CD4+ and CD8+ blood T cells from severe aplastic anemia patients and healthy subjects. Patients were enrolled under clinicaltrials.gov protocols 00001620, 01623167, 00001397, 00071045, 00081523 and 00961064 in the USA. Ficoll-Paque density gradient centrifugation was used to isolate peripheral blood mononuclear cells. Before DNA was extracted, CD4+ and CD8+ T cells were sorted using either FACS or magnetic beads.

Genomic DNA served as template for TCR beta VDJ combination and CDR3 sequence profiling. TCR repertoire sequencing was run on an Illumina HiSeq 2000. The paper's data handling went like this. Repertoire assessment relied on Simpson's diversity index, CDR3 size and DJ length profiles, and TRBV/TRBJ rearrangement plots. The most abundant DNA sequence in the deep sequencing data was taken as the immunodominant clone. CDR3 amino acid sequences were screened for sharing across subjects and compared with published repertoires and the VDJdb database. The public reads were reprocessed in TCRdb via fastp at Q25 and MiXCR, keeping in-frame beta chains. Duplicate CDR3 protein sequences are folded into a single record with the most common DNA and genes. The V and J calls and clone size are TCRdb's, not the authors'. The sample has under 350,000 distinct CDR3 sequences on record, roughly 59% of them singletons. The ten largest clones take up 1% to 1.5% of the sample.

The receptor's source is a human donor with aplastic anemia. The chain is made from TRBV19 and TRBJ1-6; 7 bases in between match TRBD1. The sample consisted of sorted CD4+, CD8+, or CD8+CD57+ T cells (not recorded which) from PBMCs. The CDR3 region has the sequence CASSTELGGSNSPLHF. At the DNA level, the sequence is TGTGCCAGTAGTACGGAGCTAGGGGGCTCTAATTCACCCCTCCACTTT.